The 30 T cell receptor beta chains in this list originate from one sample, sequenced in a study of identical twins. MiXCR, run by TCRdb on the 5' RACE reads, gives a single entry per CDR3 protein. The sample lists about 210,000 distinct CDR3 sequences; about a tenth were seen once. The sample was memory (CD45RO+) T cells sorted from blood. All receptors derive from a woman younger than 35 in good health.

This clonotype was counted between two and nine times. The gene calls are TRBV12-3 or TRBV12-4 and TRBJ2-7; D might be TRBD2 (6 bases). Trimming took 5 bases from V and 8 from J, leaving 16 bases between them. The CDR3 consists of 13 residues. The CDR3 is CASSHGQTRKQYF. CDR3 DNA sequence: TGTGCCAGCAGTCATGGCCAGACTAGAAAGCAGTACTTC.

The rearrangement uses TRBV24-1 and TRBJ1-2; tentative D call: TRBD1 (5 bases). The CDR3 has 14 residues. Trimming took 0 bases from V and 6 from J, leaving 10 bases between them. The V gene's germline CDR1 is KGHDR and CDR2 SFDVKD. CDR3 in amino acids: CATSDLGGTDGYTF. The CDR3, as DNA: TGTGCCACCAGTGATTTGGGGGGAACGGATGGCTACACCTTC.

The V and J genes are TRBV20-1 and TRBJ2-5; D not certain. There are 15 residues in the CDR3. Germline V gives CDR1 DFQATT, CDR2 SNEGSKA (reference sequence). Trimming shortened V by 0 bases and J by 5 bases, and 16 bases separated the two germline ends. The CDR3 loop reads CSARDDLLLRETQYF. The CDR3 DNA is TGCAGTGCTAGAGATGATCTTCTGCTTCGCGAGACCCAGTACTTC.

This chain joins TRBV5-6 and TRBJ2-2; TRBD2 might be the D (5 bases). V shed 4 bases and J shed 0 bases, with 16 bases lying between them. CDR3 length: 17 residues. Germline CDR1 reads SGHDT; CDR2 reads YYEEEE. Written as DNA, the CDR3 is TGTGCCAGCAGCCTCGGACTCACCTCGTCGAACACCGGGGAGCTGTTTTTT. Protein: CASSLGLTSSNTGELFF.

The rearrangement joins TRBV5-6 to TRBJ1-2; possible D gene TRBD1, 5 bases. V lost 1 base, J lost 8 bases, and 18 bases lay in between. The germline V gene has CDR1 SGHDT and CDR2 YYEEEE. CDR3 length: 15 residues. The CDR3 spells CASSLWGRTLGGYTF. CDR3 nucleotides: TGTGCCAGCAGCTTGTGGGGACGGACCTTAGGGGGCTACACCTTC. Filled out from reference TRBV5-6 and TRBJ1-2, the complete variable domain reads DAGVTQSPTHLIKTRGQQVTLRCSPKSGHDTVSWYQQALGQGPQFIFQYYEEEERQRGNFPDRFSGHQFPNYSSELNVNALLLGDSALYLCASSLWGRTLGGYTFGSGTRLTVV.

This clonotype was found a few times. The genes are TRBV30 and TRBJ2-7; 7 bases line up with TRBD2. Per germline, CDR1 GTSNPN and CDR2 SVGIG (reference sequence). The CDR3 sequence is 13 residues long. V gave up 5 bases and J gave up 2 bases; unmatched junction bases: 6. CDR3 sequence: CAWGKAGPYEQYF. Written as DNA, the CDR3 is TGTGCCTGGGGCAAAGCGGGACCCTACGAGCAGTACTTC.

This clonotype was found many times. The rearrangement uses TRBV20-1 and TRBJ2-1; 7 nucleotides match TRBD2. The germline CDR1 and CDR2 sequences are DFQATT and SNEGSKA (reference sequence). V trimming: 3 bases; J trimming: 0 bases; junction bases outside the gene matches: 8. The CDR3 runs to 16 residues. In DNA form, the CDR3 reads TGCAGTGCTAGGGGGTCTCTAGCGGACTCCTACAATGAGCAGTTCTTC. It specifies CSARGSLADSYNEQFF.

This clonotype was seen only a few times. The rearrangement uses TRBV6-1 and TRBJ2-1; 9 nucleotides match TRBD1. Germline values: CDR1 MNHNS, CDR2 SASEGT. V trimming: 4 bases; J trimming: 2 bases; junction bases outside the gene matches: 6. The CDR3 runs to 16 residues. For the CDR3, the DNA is TGTGCCAGCAGTGCCACGGACAGGGGCGCCTACAATGAGCAGTTCTTC. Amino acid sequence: CASSATDRGAYNEQFF.

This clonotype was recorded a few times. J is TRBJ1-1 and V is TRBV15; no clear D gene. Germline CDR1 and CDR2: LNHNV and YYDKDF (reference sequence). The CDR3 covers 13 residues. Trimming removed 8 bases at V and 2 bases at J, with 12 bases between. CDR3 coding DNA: TGTGCCACCCGAAGAGAAAGAAACACTGAAGCTTTCTTT. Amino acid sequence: CATRRERNTEAFF.

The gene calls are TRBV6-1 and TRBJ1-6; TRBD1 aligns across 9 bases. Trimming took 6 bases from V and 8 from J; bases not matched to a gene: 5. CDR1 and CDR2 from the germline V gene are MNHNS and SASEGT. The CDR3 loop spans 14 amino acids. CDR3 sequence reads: CASSRTGADSPLHF. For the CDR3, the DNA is TGTGCCAGCAGCCGGACAGGGGCGGATTCACCCCTCCACTTT.

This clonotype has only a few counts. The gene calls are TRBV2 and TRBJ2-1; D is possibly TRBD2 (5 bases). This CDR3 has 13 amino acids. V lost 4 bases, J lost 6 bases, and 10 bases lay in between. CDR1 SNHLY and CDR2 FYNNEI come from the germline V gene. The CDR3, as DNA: TGTGCCAGCAGTGGCGGGTTAGGCAATGAGCAGTTCTTC. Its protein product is CASSGGLGNEQFF.

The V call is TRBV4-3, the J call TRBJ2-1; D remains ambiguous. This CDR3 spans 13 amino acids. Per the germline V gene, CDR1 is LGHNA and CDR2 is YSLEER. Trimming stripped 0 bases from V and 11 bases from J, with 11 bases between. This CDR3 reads CASSQERSAQQFF. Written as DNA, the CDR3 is TGCGCCAGCAGCCAAGAAAGGTCGGCCCAGCAGTTCTTC.

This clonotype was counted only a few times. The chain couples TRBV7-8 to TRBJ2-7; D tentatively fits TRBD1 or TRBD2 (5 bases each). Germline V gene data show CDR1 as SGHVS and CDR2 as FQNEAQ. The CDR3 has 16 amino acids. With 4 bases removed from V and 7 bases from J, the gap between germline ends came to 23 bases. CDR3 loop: CASSWGSIILDREQYF. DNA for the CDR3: TGTGCCAGCAGCTGGGGGTCGATCATTCTCGACCGGGAGCAGTACTTC.

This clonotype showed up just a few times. This CDR3 reads CAISDPGRTNTEAFF. For the CDR3, the DNA is TGTGCCATCAGTGATCCCGGACGGACGAACACTGAAGCTTTCTTT. This chain joins TRBV10-3 and TRBJ1-1; unclear D gene. The CDR3 extends over 15 amino acids. Germline CDR1 reads ENHRY; CDR2 reads SYGVKD. Trimming stripped 3 bases from V and 1 base from J, with 12 bases between.

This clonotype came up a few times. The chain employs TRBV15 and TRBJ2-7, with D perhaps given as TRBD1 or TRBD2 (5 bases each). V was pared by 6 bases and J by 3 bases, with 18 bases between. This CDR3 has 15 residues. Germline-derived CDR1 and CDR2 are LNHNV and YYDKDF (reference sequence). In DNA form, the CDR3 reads TGTGCCACCAGACTATCGGGGCCTCGGGGCTACGAGCAGTACTTC. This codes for CATRLSGPRGYEQYF.

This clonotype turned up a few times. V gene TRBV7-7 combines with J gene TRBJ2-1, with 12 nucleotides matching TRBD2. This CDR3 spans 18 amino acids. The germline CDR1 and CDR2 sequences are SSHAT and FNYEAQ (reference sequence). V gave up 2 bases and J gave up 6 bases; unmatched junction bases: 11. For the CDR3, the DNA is TGTGCCAGCAGCTTACAACCCCCGACTAGCGGGAGTAGCAATGAGCAGTTCTTC. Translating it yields CASSLQPPTSGSSNEQFF.

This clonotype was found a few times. Here the CDR3 reads CSTDRVNDNEQFF. The CDR3 DNA reads as TGCAGTACCGACAGGGTGAACGACAATGAGCAGTTCTTC. The chain is built from TRBV20-1 and TRBJ2-1, with TRBD1 matching 7 bases. In germline, CDR1 is DFQATT, CDR2 SNEGSKA (reference sequence). The CDR3 is 13 amino acids. The ends lost 8 bases at V and 5 bases at J; junction bases unmatched: 9.

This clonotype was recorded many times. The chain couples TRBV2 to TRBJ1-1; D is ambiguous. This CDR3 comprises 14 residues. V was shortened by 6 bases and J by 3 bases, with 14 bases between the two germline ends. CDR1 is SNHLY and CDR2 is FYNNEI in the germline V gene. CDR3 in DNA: TGTGCCAGCAGGGCTGTGAAGGGTCACACTGAAGCTTTCTTT. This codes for CASRAVKGHTEAFF.

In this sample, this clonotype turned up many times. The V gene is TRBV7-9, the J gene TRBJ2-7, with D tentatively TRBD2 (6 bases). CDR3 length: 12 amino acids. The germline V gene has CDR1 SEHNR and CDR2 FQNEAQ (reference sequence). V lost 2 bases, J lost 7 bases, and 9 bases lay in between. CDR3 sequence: CASSLPGGEQYF. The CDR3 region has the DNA TGTGCCAGCAGCTTACCCGGGGGTGAGCAGTACTTC.

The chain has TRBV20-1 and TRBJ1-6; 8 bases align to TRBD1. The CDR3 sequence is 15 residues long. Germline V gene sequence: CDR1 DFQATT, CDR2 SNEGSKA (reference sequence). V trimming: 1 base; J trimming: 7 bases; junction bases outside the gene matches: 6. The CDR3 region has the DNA TGCAGTGCTAGAGTTGAGGGGACAGGCAATTCACCCCTCCACTTT. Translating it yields CSARVEGTGNSPLHF.

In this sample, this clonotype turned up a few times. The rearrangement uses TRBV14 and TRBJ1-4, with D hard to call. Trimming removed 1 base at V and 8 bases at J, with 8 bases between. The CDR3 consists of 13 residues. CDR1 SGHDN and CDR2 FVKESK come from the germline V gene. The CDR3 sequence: CASSQGLGEKLFF. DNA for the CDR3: TGTGCCAGCAGCCAAGGCCTGGGAGAAAAACTGTTTTTT.

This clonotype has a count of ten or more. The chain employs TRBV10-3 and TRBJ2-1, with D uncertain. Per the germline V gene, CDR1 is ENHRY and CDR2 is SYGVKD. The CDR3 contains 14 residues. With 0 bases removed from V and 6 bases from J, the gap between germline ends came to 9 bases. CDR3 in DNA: TGTGCCATCAGTGAGTCGAGTCGAGTCAATGAGCAGTTCTTC. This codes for CAISESSRVNEQFF.

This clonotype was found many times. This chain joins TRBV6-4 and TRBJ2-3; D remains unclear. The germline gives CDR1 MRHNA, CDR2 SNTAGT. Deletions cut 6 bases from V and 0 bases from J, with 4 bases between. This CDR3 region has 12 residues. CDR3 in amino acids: CASSHSTDTQYF. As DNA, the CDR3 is TGTGCCAGCAGCCATAGCACAGATACGCAGTATTTT.

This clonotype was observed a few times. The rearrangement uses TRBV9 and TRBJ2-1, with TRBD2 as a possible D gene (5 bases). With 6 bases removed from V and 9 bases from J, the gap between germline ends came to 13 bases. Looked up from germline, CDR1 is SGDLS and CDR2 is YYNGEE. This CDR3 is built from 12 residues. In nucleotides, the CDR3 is TGTGCCAGCAACGTGGGAGACGGTGAGCAGTTCTTC. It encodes CASNVGDGEQFF.

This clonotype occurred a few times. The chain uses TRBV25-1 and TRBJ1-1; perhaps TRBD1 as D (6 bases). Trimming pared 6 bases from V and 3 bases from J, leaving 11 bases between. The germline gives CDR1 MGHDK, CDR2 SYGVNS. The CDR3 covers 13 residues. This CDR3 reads CASRTGYHTEAFF. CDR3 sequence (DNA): TGTGCCAGCAGAACAGGGTACCACACTGAAGCTTTCTTT.

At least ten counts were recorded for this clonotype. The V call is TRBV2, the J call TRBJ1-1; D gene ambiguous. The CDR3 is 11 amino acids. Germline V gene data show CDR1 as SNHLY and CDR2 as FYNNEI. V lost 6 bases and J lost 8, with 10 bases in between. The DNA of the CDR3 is TGTGCCAGCAGGGAGGGCAGAGAAGCTTTCTTT. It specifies CASREGREAFF.

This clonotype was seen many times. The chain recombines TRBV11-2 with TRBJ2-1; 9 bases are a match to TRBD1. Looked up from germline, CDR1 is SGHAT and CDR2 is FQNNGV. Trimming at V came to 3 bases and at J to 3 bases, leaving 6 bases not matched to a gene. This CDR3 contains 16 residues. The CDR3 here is CASSFAGQGNYNEQFF. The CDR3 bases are TGTGCCAGCAGCTTTGCCGGACAGGGGAACTACAATGAGCAGTTCTTC.

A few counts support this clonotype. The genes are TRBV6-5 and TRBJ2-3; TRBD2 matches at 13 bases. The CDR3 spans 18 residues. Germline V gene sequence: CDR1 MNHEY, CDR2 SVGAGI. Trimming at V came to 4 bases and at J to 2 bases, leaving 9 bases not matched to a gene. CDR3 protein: CASSSLRGLAGDTDTQYF. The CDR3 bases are TGTGCCAGCAGTTCCCTGCGTGGACTAGCGGGGGACACAGATACGCAGTATTTT.

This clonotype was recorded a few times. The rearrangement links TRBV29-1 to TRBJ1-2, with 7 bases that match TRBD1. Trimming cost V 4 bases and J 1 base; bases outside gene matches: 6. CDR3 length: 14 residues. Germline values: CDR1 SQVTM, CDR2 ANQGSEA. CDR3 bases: TGCAGCGTTGTCAAGGGGGCGAATAACTATGGCTACACCTTC. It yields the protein CSVVKGANNYGYTF.

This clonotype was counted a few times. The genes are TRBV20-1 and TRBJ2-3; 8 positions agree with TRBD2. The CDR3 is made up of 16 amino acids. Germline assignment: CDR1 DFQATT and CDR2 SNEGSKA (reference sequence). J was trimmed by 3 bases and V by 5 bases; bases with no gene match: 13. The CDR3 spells CSAPPLVAGLTDTQYF. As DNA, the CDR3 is TGCAGTGCTCCCCCCCTAGTAGCGGGGTTGACAGATACGCAGTATTTT.